Presented here are 11 T cell receptor beta chains from one specimen sequenced in a study of T cells in Graves' hyperthyroidism and ophthalmopathy. RNA transcripts yielded amplified TCR beta CDR3 regions. With the HTBI primer set, the TCR CDR3 went through a first round of RT-PCR. TCRdb used MiXCR to reprocess the multiplex PCR reads, holding one entry per CDR3 protein. The table lists about 770,000 distinct CDR3 sequences, about 17% of them singletons. Sequencing input: blood. The receptor source for this set is a woman aged 50 to 60 with Graves' hyperthyroidism that later progressed to Graves' ophthalmopathy.

There are many counts of this clonotype. V and J are TRBV20-1 and TRBJ1-4, with a weak D call TRBD1 (5 bases). Germline V CDR1 and CDR2: DFQATT, SNEGSKA (reference sequence). The CDR3 extends over 13 amino acids. The V and J ends lost 3 bases and 6 bases respectively, with 11 bases between them. CDR3 loop: CSASFRGHEKLFF. The CDR3 DNA sequence: TGCAGTGCTAGTTTTAGGGGACATGAAAAACTGTTTTTT.

Comments on this clonotype: A much larger clone differs by one base, so this may be a read error. The V and J genes are TRBV12-3 or TRBV12-4 and TRBJ2-1; 16 nucleotides align to TRBD2. The CDR3 is 17 residues long. CDR3 DNA: TGTGCCTGCAGGGGGACTAGCGGGGGGGGCTCCTACAATGAGCAGTTCTTC. As protein: CACRGTSGGGSYNEQFF.

This clonotype was seen at least ten times. The CDR3 sequence: CASSETGPTSPQHF. In DNA, the CDR3 is TGCGCCAGCAGTGAAACTGGGCCCACGTCGCCCCAGCATTTT. V gene TRBV10-2 combines with J gene TRBJ1-5; D remains unclear. Germline V CDR1 and CDR2: WSHSY, SAAADI. This CDR3 spans 14 amino acids. Between the trimmed V and J ends, which lost 3 bases and 9 bases, there was a span of 15 bases.

This clonotype has a handful of counts. This sequence joins TRBV10-3 and TRBJ2-2; D is ambiguous. V lost 0 bases and J lost 6, with 5 bases in between. This CDR3 spans 13 amino acids. Germline CDR1 is ENHRY and CDR2 is SYGVKD. CDR3 in DNA: TGTGCCATCAGTGAGTCAGTGGCCGGGGAGCTGTTTTTT. Amino acid sequence: CAISESVAGELFF.

The rearrangement joins TRBV30 to TRBJ2-7, with D perhaps being TRBD1 or TRBD2 (5 bases each). Germline assignment: CDR1 GTSNPN and CDR2 SVGIG (reference sequence). Trimming pared 8 bases from V and 2 bases from J, leaving 22 bases between. The CDR3 runs to 15 residues. CDR3 sequence: CASSPSGAPTYEQYF. The CDR3 DNA reads TGTGCCAGTAGTCCTTCCGGGGCACCCACCTACGAGCAGTACTTC. The complete variable domain, with remaining parts taken from reference TRBV30 and TRBJ2-7, reads SQTIHQWPATLVQPVGSPLSLECTVEGTSNPNLYWYRQAAGRGLQLLFYSVGIGQISSEVPQNLSASRPQDRQFILSSKKLLLSDSGFYLCASSPSGAPTYEQYFGPGTRLTVT.

Only a few counts were recorded for this clonotype. The CDR3 sequence is CAISENSRIQETQYF. The CDR3 DNA follows: TGTGCCATCAGTGAAAATTCAAGGATACAAGAGACCCAGTACTTC. The chain uses TRBV10-3 and TRBJ2-5; D not certain. V shed 3 bases and J shed 2 bases, with 13 bases lying between them. CDR1 and CDR2 (germline): ENHRY, SYGVKD. This CDR3 comprises 15 residues.

Points on this clonotype: Because it lacks the conserved phenylalanine or tryptophan at the end, this CDR3 is likely a read error. The CDR3: CASSIRGGQETQYL. CDR3 nucleotide sequence: TGTGCCAGTAGTATACGGGGGGGACAAGAGACCCAGTACCTC. The V gene is TRBV19, the J gene TRBJ2-5, with 8 bases that match TRBD2. The CDR3 extends over 14 amino acids. V trimming: 2 bases; J trimming: 2 bases; junction bases outside the gene matches: 1. Germline V gene lookup returns CDR1 LNHDA and CDR2 SQIVND (reference sequence).

This clonotype has only one observation. The rearrangement joins TRBV9 to TRBJ1-2; D gene uncertain. Trimming stripped 2 bases from V and 13 bases from J, with 12 bases between. The V gene's germline CDR1 is SGDLS and CDR2 YYNGEE. The CDR3 spans 11 residues. The CDR3 DNA is TGTGCCAGCAGCGTCCTTAAACGGCTCACCTTC. Amino acids: CASSVLKRLTF.

The V and J genes are TRBV10-1 and TRBJ1-1; D perhaps matches TRBD1 (5 bases). The CDR3 covers 14 residues. Germline V gene data show CDR1 as WNHNN and CDR2 as SYGVQD (reference sequence). The V end lost 4 bases, the J end lost 0 bases, and 9 bases lay between the germline ends. The chain's CDR3 is CASSAGYVNTEAFF. Here the CDR3 DNA reads TGCGCCAGCAGTGCAGGGTACGTGAACACTGAAGCTTTCTTT.

The chain is built from TRBV9 and TRBJ1-5; D unresolved. V gave up 3 bases and J gave up 1 base, with 11 bases separating them. CDR1 is SGDLS, CDR2 YYNGEE, per germline. The CDR3 runs 15 residues. CDR3 sequence: CASSETPGSNQPQHF. Written as DNA, the CDR3 is TGTGCCAGCAGCGAGACACCGGGGAGCAATCAGCCCCAGCATTTT.

The gene calls are TRBV20-1 and TRBJ2-2; TRBD2 is a possible D gene (7 bases). The V end lost 2 bases, the J end lost 4 bases, and 14 bases lay between the germline ends. Germline-derived CDR1 and CDR2 are DFQATT and SNEGSKA (reference sequence). This CDR3 comprises 15 residues. The CDR3 coding sequence is TGCAGTGCTAGACGGGGGGCTGTCGTCACCGGGGAGCTGTTTTTT. Protein: CSARRGAVVTGELFF.